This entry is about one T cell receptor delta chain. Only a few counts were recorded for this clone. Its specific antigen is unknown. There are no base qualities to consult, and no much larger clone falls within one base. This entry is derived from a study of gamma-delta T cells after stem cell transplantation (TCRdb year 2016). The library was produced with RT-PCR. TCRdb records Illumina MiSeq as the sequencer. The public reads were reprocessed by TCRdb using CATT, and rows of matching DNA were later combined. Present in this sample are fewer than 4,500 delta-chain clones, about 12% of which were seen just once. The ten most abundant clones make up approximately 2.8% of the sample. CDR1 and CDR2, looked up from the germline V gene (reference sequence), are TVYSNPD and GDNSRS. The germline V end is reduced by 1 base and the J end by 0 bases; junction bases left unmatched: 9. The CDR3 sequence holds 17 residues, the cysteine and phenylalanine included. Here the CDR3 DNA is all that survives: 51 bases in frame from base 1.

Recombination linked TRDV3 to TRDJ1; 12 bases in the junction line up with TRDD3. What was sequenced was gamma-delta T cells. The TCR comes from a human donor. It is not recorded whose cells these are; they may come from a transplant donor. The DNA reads TGTGCCTTTATTCTCTGGGGGATACGTTCTTACACCGATAAACTCATCTTT. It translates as CAFILWGIRSYTDKLIF.